One sample yielded the 24 T cell receptor beta chains listed below, sequenced in a study of identical twins. MiXCR, run by TCRdb on the 5' RACE reads, gives a single entry per CDR3 protein. In the table there are 600,000 to 800,000 distinct CDR3 sequences, about 20% of which are singletons. The same specimen was also included in a second study, on T cells expressing NK-cell markers.

The sample comprised PBMCs. These receptors all come from a woman younger than 35 in good health.

This clonotype was observed a handful of times. This chain uses TRBV20-1 with TRBJ2-1, with D possibly matching TRBD1 (7 bases). The CDR3 spans 15 residues. Trimming cost V 6 bases and J 3 bases, with 18 bases left between them. Per the germline V gene, CDR1 is DFQATT and CDR2 is SNEGSKA (reference sequence). The CDR3 here is CSAAGRGVFYNEQFF. CDR3 nucleotides: TGCAGTGCCGCGGGCAGGGGGGTTTTCTACAATGAGCAGTTCTTC.

The chain has TRBV11-1 and TRBJ2-1; maybe TRBD1 (5 bases). The V end lost 6 bases, the J end lost 10 bases, and 22 bases lay between the germline ends. There are 15 residues in the CDR3. The germline V gene has CDR1 SGHAT and CDR2 FQDESV (reference sequence). The CDR3 nucleotides read TGTGCCAGCAGACAGGACCCACGAATGGGAAGCGAGCAGTTCTTC. Translated, it gives CASRQDPRMGSEQFF.

The rearrangement links TRBV12-3 or TRBV12-4 to TRBJ2-5, with 10 bases matching TRBD2. V lost 4 bases and J lost 1; bases outside the gene matches: 3. This CDR3 has 15 amino acids. CDR3 in amino acids: CASSSLAGVQETQYF. In DNA, the CDR3 is TGTGCCAGCAGTTCCCTAGCGGGAGTCCAAGAGACCCAGTACTTC.

The V call is TRBV20-1, the J call TRBJ2-2, with 9 positions matching TRBD1. Germline CDR1 and CDR2: DFQATT and SNEGSKA (reference sequence). The CDR3 is 16 residues long. The J segment lost 4 bases and the V segment lost 3 bases, leaving 9 bases of the junction unmatched. CDR3 nucleotides: TGCAGTGCTAGTAAGGGGACAGGGTTGTCCACCGGGGAGCTGTTTTTT. It translates to CSASKGTGLSTGELFF.

V and J are TRBV6-2 or TRBV6-3 and TRBJ2-6; 7 nucleotides match TRBD2. The germline V gene has CDR1 MNHEY and CDR2 SVGEGT. The CDR3 covers 20 residues. Trimming removed 5 bases from V and 3 bases from J; junction bases left unmatched: 19. The CDR3 DNA sequence: TGTGCCAGCAGTACCCGAGGGGAGGGATGGGGAAGGAATGGGGCCAACGTCCTGACTTTC. Translated, it gives CASSTRGEGWGRNGANVLTF.

This clonotype occurred once. As DNA, the CDR3 is TGTGCCAGCAGGGACGAGCTGAACACTGAAGCTTTCTTT. It codes for CASRDELNTEAFF. The rearrangement links TRBV12-3 or TRBV12-4 to TRBJ1-1; D ambiguous. The CDR3 totals 13 residues. Trimming stripped 6 bases from V and 0 bases from J, with 8 bases between.

The sample holds a few counts of this clonotype. The rearrangement joins TRBV6-2 or TRBV6-3 to TRBJ2-1; perhaps TRBD2 as D (6 bases). This CDR3 contains 11 residues. CDR1 and CDR2 from the germline V gene are MNHEY and SVGEGT. Trimming left V 5 bases short and J 9 bases short, with 8 bases between. The CDR3 DNA reads TGTGCCAGCAGTGTGCGGGGTGAGCAGTTCTTC. It yields the protein CASSVRGEQFF.

This clonotype came up a few times. In nucleotides, the CDR3 is TGTGCCACCAGTGACGCGTACAATGAGCAGTTCTTC. It specifies CATSDAYNEQFF. The chain couples TRBV24-1 to TRBJ2-1; D gene unclear. The germline gives CDR1 KGHDR, CDR2 SFDVKD. Trimming removed 4 bases at V and 4 bases at J, with 4 bases between. The CDR3 has 12 residues.

The chain carries TRBV12-3 or TRBV12-4 and TRBJ2-1, with TRBD2 matching over 7 bases. With 8 bases clipped from V and 5 bases from J, the junction kept 12 bases outside the gene matches. The CDR3 extends over 15 amino acids. The CDR3 loop reads CASGTTPGGNNEQFF. CDR3 in DNA: TGTGCCAGCGGGACTACCCCTGGAGGGAACAATGAGCAGTTCTTC.

V is TRBV7-2 and J is TRBJ2-1; 12 bases map to TRBD2. Trimming cost V 0 bases and J 8 bases; bases outside gene matches: 2. Germline lookup yields CDR1 SGHTA and CDR2 FQGNSA. CDR3 length equals 15 residues. The CDR3 reads CASSLATSGSYEQFF. DNA for the CDR3: TGTGCCAGCAGCTTAGCGACTAGCGGGAGCTATGAGCAGTTCTTC.

V and J are TRBV12-3 or TRBV12-4 and TRBJ2-2; 9 bases fit TRBD1. The CDR3 spans 16 residues. With V trimmed by 4 bases and J by 0 bases, 3 bases remained unmatched. The CDR3 loop is CASSWTGAPNTGELFF. The DNA for the CDR3 is TGTGCCAGCAGTTGGACAGGGGCCCCGAACACCGGGGAGCTGTTTTTT.

The chain joins TRBV9 to TRBJ1-2; 7 bases align to TRBD1. V gave up 2 bases and J gave up 2 bases; unmatched junction bases: 3. Looked up from germline, CDR1 is SGDLS and CDR2 is YYNGEE. The length of the CDR3 is 14 residues. The DNA for the CDR3 is TGTGCCAGCAGCGTCCAGACAGGGAACTATGGCTACACCTTC. Encoded protein: CASSVQTGNYGYTF.

The chain combines TRBV12-3 or TRBV12-4 with TRBJ2-3; 10 bases map to TRBD2. J gave up 4 bases and V 5 bases, and 12 bases lay outside the gene matches. This CDR3 has 17 residues. The CDR3 bases are TGTGCCAGCAGTCCCCGGGTGGGTAGCGGGGGGCCAGATACGCAGTATTTT. It encodes CASSPRVGSGGPDTQYF.

The V and J genes are TRBV7-9 and TRBJ2-6, with D tentatively TRBD2 (5 bases). Germline V CDR1 and CDR2: SEHNR, FQNEAQ (reference sequence). Trimming took 10 bases from V and 0 from J, leaving 16 bases between them. The CDR3 sequence is 16 residues long. CDR3 sequence (DNA): TGTGCCACCCCCCGGAGCGGTACCTCTGGGGCCAACGTCCTGACTTTC. This gives the protein CATPRSGTSGANVLTF.

This rearrangement joins TRBV7-2 to TRBJ2-7; D could derive from TRBD1 or TRBD2 (7 bases each). Germline V CDR1 and CDR2: SGHTA, FQGNSA. The CDR3 loop spans 16 amino acids. Trimming removed 5 bases from V and 1 base from J, with 18 bases in between. The CDR3 reads CASSPNYRGGSYEQYF. The DNA of the CDR3 is TGTGCCAGCAGCCCTAATTACAGGGGAGGGTCCTACGAGCAGTACTTC.

The chain employs TRBV19 and TRBJ2-1; weak D call: TRBD2 (6 bases). Germline loops: CDR1 LNHDA, CDR2 SQIVND (reference sequence). The CDR3 has 13 residues. Deletions cut 4 bases from V and 10 bases from J, with 14 bases between. Written as DNA, the CDR3 is TGTGCCAGTAGTAGCTTCCTAGCGAAGGAGCAGTTCTTC. Protein product: CASSSFLAKEQFF.

The gene calls are TRBV30 and TRBJ1-2; D is unclear. The CDR3 consists of 11 residues. Germline V gene sequence: CDR1 GTSNPN, CDR2 SVGIG (reference sequence). Deletions cut 1 base from V and 4 bases from J, with 4 bases between. The CDR3 nucleotides are TGTGCCTGGAGTGAACTCTATGGCTACACCTTC. Residues: CAWSELYGYTF.

The V and J genes are TRBV12-3 or TRBV12-4 and TRBJ2-3, with TRBD2 matching 10 bases. The trim removed 6 bases at V and 0 bases at J, leaving 12 bases unmatched. This CDR3 region has 18 residues. CDR3 residues: CASRKVGLAGASTDTQYF. The CDR3 nucleotides read TGTGCCAGCAGAAAAGTAGGTCTAGCGGGAGCTAGCACAGATACGCAGTATTTT.

In this sample, this clonotype turned up a few times. The rearrangement uses TRBV5-1 and TRBJ2-7; maybe TRBD2 (6 bases). There are 16 residues in the CDR3. V shed 1 base and J shed 2 bases, with 16 bases lying between them. Germline CDR1 SGHRS, CDR2 YFSETQ. The CDR3 nucleotides read TGCGCCAGCAGCTTGTCTGGGGGGACTGAGACCTACGAGCAGTACTTC. It encodes CASSLSGGTETYEQYF.

This clonotype turned up a few times. The J gene is TRBJ2-3, the V gene TRBV6-5; perhaps TRBD1 as D (6 bases). This CDR3 is 15 amino acids long. V was pared by 1 base and J by 4 bases, with 12 bases between. Germline CDR1 and CDR2: MNHEY and SVGAGI. This CDR3 reads CASSYLGANADTQYF. CDR3 DNA: TGTGCCAGCAGTTACTTGGGGGCTAACGCAGATACGCAGTATTTT.

This clonotype has a handful of counts. The V gene is TRBV21-1, the J gene TRBJ2-7. TRBV21-1 is reported as a pseudogene. There are 12 residues in the CDR3. CDR3 nucleotides: TGTGCCAGCAGCAACGGCTCCTACGAGCAGTACTTC. As protein: CASSNGSYEQYF.

This clonotype was detected a few times. The chain combines TRBV20-1 with TRBJ2-1; 9 bases align to TRBD1. CDR3 size: 13 residues. V trimming: 6 bases; J trimming: 7 bases; junction bases outside the gene matches: 7. CDR1 and CDR2 (germline): DFQATT, SNEGSKA (reference sequence). The CDR3 loop reads CSAGGQGRNEQFF. CDR3 coding DNA: TGCAGTGCAGGGGGACAGGGTAGGAATGAGCAGTTCTTC.

There are a few counts of this clonotype. The chain has TRBV20-1 and TRBJ2-3; D might be TRBD2 (6 bases). In germline, CDR1 is DFQATT, CDR2 SNEGSKA (reference sequence). CDR3 length: 16 residues. V gave up 0 bases and J gave up 2 bases, with 15 bases separating them. CDR3 residues: CSARETTSRPTDTQYF. The CDR3 nucleotides are TGCAGTGCTAGAGAGACTACTAGCAGACCCACAGATACGCAGTATTTT.

This clonotype showed up just a few times. J is TRBJ1-2 and V is TRBV12-3 or TRBV12-4, with 9 nucleotides matching TRBD1. The CDR3 has 14 amino acids. V lost 5 bases to trimming and J lost 3 bases; unmatched junction nucleotides: 4. The DNA of the CDR3 is TGTGCCAGCAGTAACGGGACAGGGTACTATGGCTACACCTTC. Its protein is CASSNGTGYYGYTF.